This T cell receptor beta chain was recovered during a study of shared clonotypes between healthy human individuals. Turning to the study itself: Per-donor plates numbered three CD4 naive, three CD4 memory, two CD8 naive and one CD8 memory. Notes on the study in general: Sequencing depth was predicted to influence how clonotypes are shared among donors.

Germline V gene lookup returns CDR1 MNHEY and CDR2 SVGAGI. The CDR3 is 13 residues long. Trimming removed 6 bases from V and 7 bases from J; junction bases left unmatched: 2. Each PCR replicate from the sorted subsets contained 200 to 250 ng DNA, which is roughly 33,000 T cell genomes. The protocol was immunoSEQ multiplex PCR, while the TCRdb copy is restricted to in-frame clones and leaves out a portion. The sample contains 950,000 to 1,200,000 clones, roughly 77% of which appear only once. Notes on this clone: Its target is unknown. Distinct nucleotide sequences in the sample also encode this CDR3.

Only Caucasian adults living in Nashville, Tennessee made up the donor group. Sequencing was done on a sample of memory CD4+ T cells from PBMCs. The subset: CD45RA-negative fraction. The TCR was taken from a man between 18 and 35 years old in good health. Some clones in this sample may be carry-over from other donors' samples. The chain has TRBV6-5 and TRBJ1-4; 10 nucleotides match TRBD1. The CDR3 sequence: CASSRDRGEKLFF. The CDR3 nucleotides read TGTGCCAGCAGCCGGGACAGGGGTGAAAAACTGTTTTTT.